The subject of this entry is one T cell receptor (beta chain). Its antigen is not identified. The same CDR3 also results from other DNA sequences found in this sample. The CDR3 length is 13 residues. V shed 3 bases, J shed 4 bases, and the junction held 0 bases outside the gene matches. Looked up from germline, CDR1 is MNHEY and CDR2 is SMNVEV (reference sequence). This entry belongs to a study of shared clonotypes between healthy human individuals. Each cell subset's genomic DNA was divided evenly among several immunoSEQ plates. Produced via immunoSEQ multiplex PCR; TCRdb's table is partial and in-frame only. The data hold about 2 million clones, with roughly 94% observed a single time. Naive CD8 cells were CD45RO-negative, positively selected for CCR7, excluding terminally differentiated effector memory CD45RA+ cells. The study's findings and limits: Collection of samples was limited to blood; tissue repertoires likely differ. The represented genetic and exposure-history diversity was limited by the small number of donors. As a rule, naive subsets had a larger estimated richness than memory subsets.

The clonotype originates from a man aged 18 to 35 in good health. V usage is TRBV27 and J usage is TRBJ2-7; 10 bases are a match to TRBD1. Input material: naive CD8+ T cells sorted from blood. CDR3 sequence reads: CASSLDRGYEQYF. As DNA, the CDR3 is TGTGCCAGCAGTTTGGACAGGGGGTACGAGCAGTACTTC.